This TCR beta chain was documented in a study of beta chain features in type 1 diabetes. Study details: When patients were set against healthy donors, age, gender and cell yields were similar.

Study-level points and caveats: All four CD4+ subsets from Type 1 diabetes patients carried moderately but significantly shorter TCRB CDR3s.

The isolated RNA, all of it, was reverse transcribed, so expressed TCRB transcripts were what got sequenced. Measured with immunoSEQ multiplex PCR; TCRdb has only the in-frame clones, and not every one. The repertoire has 200,000 to 250,000 clones, 7.5% to 10% of them found once; the top ten carry under 0.035%. CD45RO/CCR7/CD25/CD127/CD95/CD27 sorting isolated CD4+ naive, central memory, regulatory and stem cell-like memory cells. The V gene end was trimmed by 9 bases and the J gene end by 2 bases; junction bases not matched to a gene: 7. The germline CDR1 and CDR2 sequences are SNHLY and FYNNEI. The CDR3 spans 14 residues. With regard to this clone: The antigen is undetermined.

The specimen sequenced was naive CD4+ T cells from blood. The source of this sequence is a woman in her late teens or twenties in good health. V usage is TRBV2 and J usage is TRBJ1-2, with 9 bases lining up with TRBD1. The CDR3 loop is CASRDRAGNYGYTF. The CDR3 nucleotides are TGTGCCAGTAGGGACAGGGCCGGGAACTATGGCTACACCTTC.